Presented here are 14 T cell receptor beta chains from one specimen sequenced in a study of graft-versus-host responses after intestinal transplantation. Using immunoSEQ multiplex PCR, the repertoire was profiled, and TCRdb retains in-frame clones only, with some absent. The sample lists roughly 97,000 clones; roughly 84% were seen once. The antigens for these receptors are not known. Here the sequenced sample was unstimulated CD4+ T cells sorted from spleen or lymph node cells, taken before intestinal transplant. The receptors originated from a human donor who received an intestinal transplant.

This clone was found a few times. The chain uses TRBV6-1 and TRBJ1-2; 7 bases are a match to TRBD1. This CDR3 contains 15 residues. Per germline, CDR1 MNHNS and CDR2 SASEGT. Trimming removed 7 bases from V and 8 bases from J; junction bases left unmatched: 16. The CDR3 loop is CASTEDRVRGWGYTF. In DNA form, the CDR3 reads TGTGCCAGCACCGAAGACAGGGTCAGGGGATGGGGCTACACCTTC.

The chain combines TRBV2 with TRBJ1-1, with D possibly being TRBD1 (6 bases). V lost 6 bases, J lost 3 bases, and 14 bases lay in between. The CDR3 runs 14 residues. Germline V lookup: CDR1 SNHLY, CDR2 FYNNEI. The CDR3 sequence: CASRTRAGDTEAFF. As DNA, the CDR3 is TGTGCCAGCAGGACTAGGGCAGGGGACACTGAAGCTTTCTTT.

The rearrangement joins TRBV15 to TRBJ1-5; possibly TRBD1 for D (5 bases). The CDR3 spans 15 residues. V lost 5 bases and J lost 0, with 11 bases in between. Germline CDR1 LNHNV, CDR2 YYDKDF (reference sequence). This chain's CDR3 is CATSPRQYSNQPQHF. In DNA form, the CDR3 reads TGTGCCACCAGCCCAAGACAGTATAGCAATCAGCCCCAGCATTTT.

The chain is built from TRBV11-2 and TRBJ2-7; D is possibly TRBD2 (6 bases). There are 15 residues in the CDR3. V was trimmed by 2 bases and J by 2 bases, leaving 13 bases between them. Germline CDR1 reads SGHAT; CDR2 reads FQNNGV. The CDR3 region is CASSLNVAVPYEQYF. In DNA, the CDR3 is TGTGCCAGCAGCTTAAATGTAGCGGTCCCCTACGAGCAGTACTTC.

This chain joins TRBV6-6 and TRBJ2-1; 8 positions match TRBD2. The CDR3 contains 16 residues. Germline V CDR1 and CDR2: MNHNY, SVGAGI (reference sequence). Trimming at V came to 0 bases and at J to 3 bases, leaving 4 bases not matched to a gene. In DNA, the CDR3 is TGTGCCAGCAGTTACTCCGAACTAGCGGACTACAATGAGCAGTTCTTC. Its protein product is CASSYSELADYNEQFF.

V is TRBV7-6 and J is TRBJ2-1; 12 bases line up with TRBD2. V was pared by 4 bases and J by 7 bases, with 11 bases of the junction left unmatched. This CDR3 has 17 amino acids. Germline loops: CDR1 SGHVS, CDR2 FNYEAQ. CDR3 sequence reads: CASSSRPTSGGLNEQFF. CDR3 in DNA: TGTGCCAGCAGCTCCCGTCCGACTAGCGGGGGCCTTAATGAGCAGTTCTTC.

The DNA for the CDR3 is TGTGCCAGCAGTTCGGGACTAGCGGGAGGGAGGGAGCAGTTCTTC. Amino acid sequence: CASSSGLAGGREQFF. The V and J genes are TRBV27 and TRBJ2-1, with 16 bases fitting TRBD2. CDR3 length: 15 amino acids. Looked up from germline, CDR1 is MNHEY and CDR2 is SMNVEV (reference sequence). J gave up 10 bases and V 4 bases, and 4 bases lay outside the gene matches.

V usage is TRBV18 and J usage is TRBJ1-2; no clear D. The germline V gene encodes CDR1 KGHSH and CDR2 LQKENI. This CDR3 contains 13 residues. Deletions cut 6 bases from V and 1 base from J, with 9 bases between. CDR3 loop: CASSQYDNYGYTF. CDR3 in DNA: TGTGCCAGCTCCCAGTACGATAACTATGGCTACACCTTC.

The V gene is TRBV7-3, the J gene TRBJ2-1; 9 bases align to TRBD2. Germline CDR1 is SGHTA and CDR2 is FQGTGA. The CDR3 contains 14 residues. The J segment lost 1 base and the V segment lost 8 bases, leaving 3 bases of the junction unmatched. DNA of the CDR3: TGTGCCAGCCGGCGGGAGGGATCCTACAATGAGCAGTTCTTC. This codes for CASRREGSYNEQFF.

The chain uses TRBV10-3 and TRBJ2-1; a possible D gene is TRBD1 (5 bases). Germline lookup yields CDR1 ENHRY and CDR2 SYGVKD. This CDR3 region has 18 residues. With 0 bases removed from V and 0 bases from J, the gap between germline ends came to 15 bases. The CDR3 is CAISESQGELSSYNEQFF. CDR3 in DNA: TGTGCCATCAGTGAGTCGCAGGGCGAGCTGAGCTCCTACAATGAGCAGTTCTTC.

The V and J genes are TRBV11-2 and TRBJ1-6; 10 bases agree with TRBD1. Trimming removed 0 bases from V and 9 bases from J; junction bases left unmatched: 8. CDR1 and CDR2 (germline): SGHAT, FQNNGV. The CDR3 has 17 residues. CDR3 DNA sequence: TGTGCCAGCAGCTTAGAAATTCAACGGGACAGGGGTTCACCCCTCCACTTT. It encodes CASSLEIQRDRGSPLHF.

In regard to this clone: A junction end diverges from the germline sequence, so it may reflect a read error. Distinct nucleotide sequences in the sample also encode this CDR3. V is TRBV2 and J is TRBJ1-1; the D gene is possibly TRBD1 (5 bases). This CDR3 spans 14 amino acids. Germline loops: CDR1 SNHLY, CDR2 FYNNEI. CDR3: CASSSTDPNTEAFF. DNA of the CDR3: TGTGCCAGCAGTTCGACAGACCCGAACACTGAAGCCTTCTTT.

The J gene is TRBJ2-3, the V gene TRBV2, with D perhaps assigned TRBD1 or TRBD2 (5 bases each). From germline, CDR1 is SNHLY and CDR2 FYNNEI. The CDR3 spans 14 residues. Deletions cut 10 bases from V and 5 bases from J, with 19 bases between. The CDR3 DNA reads TGTGCCAACTCCCGGGGCCTTCGTGGAGATACGCAGTATTTT. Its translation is CANSRGLRGDTQYF.

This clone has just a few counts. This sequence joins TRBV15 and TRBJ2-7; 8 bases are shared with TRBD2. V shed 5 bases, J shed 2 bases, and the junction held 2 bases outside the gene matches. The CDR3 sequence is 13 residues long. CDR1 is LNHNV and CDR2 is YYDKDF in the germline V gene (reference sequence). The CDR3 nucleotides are TGTGCCACCAGCTCGGGACTAGCCTACGAGCAGTACTTC. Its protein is CATSSGLAYEQYF.